This TCR beta chain derives from a study of CD8 T cells in ankylosing spondylitis. Overall study results and limits: Clones linked to disease, bearing a CD8+ phenotype, were relatively rare in peripheral blood. Earlier literature documents some of the motif variants in reactive arthritis synovial fluid and blood. Blood from ankylosing spondylitis patients appeared to carry a characteristic roughly 8-variant TCR beta motif.

Worth noting for this clonotype: What it binds is not known.

Germline V gene sequence: CDR1 DFQATT, CDR2 SNEGSKA (reference sequence). Deletions cut 6 bases from V and 4 bases from J, with 15 bases between. The CDR3 consists of 13 residues. TCRdb itself ran the 5' RACE reads through MiXCR, one entry per CDR3 protein. The sample holds some 700,000 distinct CDR3 sequences, around 17% seen once. The clonotype originates from a male donor with ankylosing spondylitis. The sample consisted of blood, either unsorted or a sorted T cell fraction (not recorded which). This chain connects TRBV20-1 to TRBJ2-5; D may correspond to TRBD1 or TRBD2 (6 bases each). This CDR3 is CSAGRGGGETQYF. CDR3 in DNA: TGCAGTGCCGGCCGAGGGGGAGGAGAGACCCAGTACTTC.